The 14 T cell receptor beta chains below come from one sample, sequenced in a study of cytomegalovirus exposure and HLA in healthy donors. The primer mix had 60 Vbeta and 13 Jbeta primers. Clones were sequenced by immunoSEQ multiplex PCR, and TCRdb holds only the in-frame ones, with some missing. The table records roughly 77,000 clones, 67% of them present only once. The material sequenced was PBMCs. Every receptor here comes from a woman aged 50 to 60 in good health and CMV-seropositive.

The V and J genes are TRBV27 and TRBJ1-5; possible D gene TRBD1, 5 bases. The CDR3 covers 13 residues. The germline V and J ends were trimmed by 6 bases and 5 bases, with 11 bases remaining between them. Germline CDR1 MNHEY, CDR2 SMNVEV (reference sequence). CDR3 DNA sequence: TGTGCCAGCAGCAAGACGGGGGATCAGCCCCAGCATTTT. This sequence encodes CASSKTGDQPQHF.

The chain has TRBV7-6 and TRBJ2-3, with 9 positions matching TRBD2. The CDR3 totals 13 residues. V lost 11 bases and J lost 2; bases outside the gene matches: 5. Looked up from germline, CDR1 is SGHVS and CDR2 is FNYEAQ. Written as DNA, the CDR3 is TGTGCCTCCCTAGCGGGGAACACAGATACGCAGTATTTT. Translated, it gives CASLAGNTDTQYF.

The chain uses TRBV14 and TRBJ2-5, with a tentative D call TRBD2 (6 bases). Trimming removed 3 bases at V and 1 base at J, with 9 bases between. The CDR3 length is 14 residues. Germline CDR1 SGHDN, CDR2 FVKESK. CDR3 amino acids: CASSQGTLQETQYF. CDR3 bases: TGTGCCAGCAGCCAGGGGACTCTCCAAGAGACCCAGTACTTC.

The rearrangement links TRBV10-3 to TRBJ2-3, with TRBD2 matching over 7 bases. Germline trimming cut 3 bases from V and 2 bases from J; bases unmatched to any gene: 8. The CDR3 is 16 residues long. Germline loops: CDR1 ENHRY, CDR2 SYGVKD. In nucleotides, the CDR3 is TGTGCCATCAGTGACGCCGGGACTAAAAACACAGATACGCAGTATTTT. Amino acid sequence: CAISDAGTKNTDTQYF.

The chain has TRBV7-9 and TRBJ1-5; D remains unclear. The V gene lost 4 bases and the J gene lost 5 bases, with 12 bases spanning the gap. CDR3 length: 14 amino acids. CDR1 and CDR2 (germline): SEHNR, FQNEAQ (reference sequence). Written as DNA, the CDR3 is TGTGCCAGCAGCTCTCGGGAAGCAGATCAGCCCCAGCATTTT. Protein sequence: CASSSREADQPQHF.

This clone was observed a handful of times. The genes are TRBV5-1 and TRBJ2-1; no definite D call. The CDR3 is 13 residues long. Per germline, CDR1 SGHRS and CDR2 YFSETQ. V lost 0 bases to trimming and J lost 5 bases, with 6 bases between them. CDR3 nucleotide sequence: TGCGCCAGCAGCTTGGATTTCAACAATGAGCAGTTCTTC. As protein: CASSLDFNNEQFF.

This rearrangement joins TRBV6-1 to TRBJ2-3; TRBD2 matches at 7 bases. The CDR3 is 14 amino acids. Germline loops: CDR1 MNHNS, CDR2 SASEGT. After removal of 10 bases from V and 2 bases from J, the junction contained 9 bases not matched to a gene. CDR3 nucleotides: TGTGCCACCACCGGTGGGGGGGACACAGATACGCAGTATTTT. Translation gives CATTGGGDTDTQYF.

This clone was observed once. The chain links TRBV6-1 to TRBJ2-7; D possibly corresponds to TRBD1 (6 bases). The V end was cut by 6 bases, the J end by 1 base, with 13 bases between. CDR1 and CDR2 (germline): MNHNS, SASEGT. The CDR3 is made up of 14 amino acids. The CDR3 nucleotides are TGTGCCAGCAGCGAACAGGGAACTTCCTACGAGCAGTACTTC. It specifies CASSEQGTSYEQYF.

There are a few counts of this clone. The chain carries TRBV6-5 and TRBJ2-4; perhaps TRBD2 as D (5 bases). V lost 8 bases and J 1 base, leaving 9 bases between the germline ends. Germline V CDR1 and CDR2: MNHEY, SVGAGI. This CDR3 is 13 amino acids long. The DNA of the CDR3 is TGTGCCAGCCCGGGCGGGGCCAAAAACATTCAGTACTTC. This sequence encodes CASPGGAKNIQYF.

This chain links TRBV7-3 with TRBJ2-2; D call uncertain. Germline CDR1 is SGHTA and CDR2 is FQGTGA. The CDR3 totals 13 residues. V lost 5 bases and J lost 4, with 8 bases in between. CDR3 in amino acids: CASSEQLTGELFF. CDR3 sequence (DNA): TGTGCCAGCAGCGAACAGCTCACCGGGGAGCTGTTTTTT.

The chain uses TRBV5-1 and TRBJ2-2, with 7 bases fitting TRBD1. J was trimmed by 6 bases and V by 5 bases; bases with no gene match: 13. The V gene's germline CDR1 is SGHRS and CDR2 YFSETQ. This CDR3 is 16 amino acids long. In DNA form, the CDR3 reads TGCGCCAGCAGTCCGACACCCGGGACAGTGGCCGGGGAGCTGTTTTTT. The encoded protein is CASSPTPGTVAGELFF.

The chain recombines TRBV19 with TRBJ2-6; D is uncertain. V was trimmed by 3 bases and J by 3 bases, leaving 12 bases between them. The germline V gene has CDR1 LNHDA and CDR2 SQIVND (reference sequence). The length of the CDR3 is 16 residues. As DNA, the CDR3 is TGTGCCAGTAGTATCAGTTGGGCCGGTGGGGCCAACGTCCTGACTTTC. Its translation is CASSISWAGGANVLTF.

V gene TRBV6-1 combines with J gene TRBJ1-1; weak D call: TRBD1 (5 bases). CDR1 and CDR2 from the germline V gene are MNHNS and SASEGT. This CDR3 is 14 amino acids long. The germline V and J ends were trimmed by 2 bases and 5 bases, with 12 bases remaining between them. The CDR3 reads CASSEWGVRTEAFF. The CDR3 DNA is TGTGCCAGCAGTGAATGGGGGGTGAGGACTGAAGCTTTCTTT.

This CDR3 reads CASSLSRGKGNYGYTF. CDR3 sequence (DNA): TGTGCCAGCAGCTTAAGCAGGGGCAAGGGTAACTATGGCTACACCTTC. This chain connects TRBV7-9 to TRBJ1-2; D possibly corresponds to TRBD1 (6 bases). V lost 2 bases to trimming and J lost 1 base, with 14 bases between them. The CDR3 contains 16 residues. The germline V gene has CDR1 SEHNR and CDR2 FQNEAQ (reference sequence).